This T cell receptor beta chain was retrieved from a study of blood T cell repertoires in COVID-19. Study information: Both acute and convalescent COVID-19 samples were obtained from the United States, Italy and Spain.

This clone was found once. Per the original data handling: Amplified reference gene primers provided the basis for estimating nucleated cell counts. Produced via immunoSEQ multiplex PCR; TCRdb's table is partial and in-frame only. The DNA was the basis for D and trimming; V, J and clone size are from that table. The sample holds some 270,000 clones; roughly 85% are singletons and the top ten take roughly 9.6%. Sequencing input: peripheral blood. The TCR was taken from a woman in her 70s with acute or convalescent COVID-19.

Written as DNA, the CDR3 is TGTGCCAGCAGCCCCGGACAGGGTTTAAACACCATATATTTT. It is translated as CASSPGQGLNTIYF. The V gene is TRBV3-1 (or the pseudogene TRBV3-2), the J gene TRBJ1-3; 8 bases agree with TRBD1. CDR3 size: 14 residues. Germline CDR1 is LGHDT and CDR2 is YNNKEL (reference sequence). V gave up 4 bases and J gave up 6 bases; unmatched junction bases: 5.